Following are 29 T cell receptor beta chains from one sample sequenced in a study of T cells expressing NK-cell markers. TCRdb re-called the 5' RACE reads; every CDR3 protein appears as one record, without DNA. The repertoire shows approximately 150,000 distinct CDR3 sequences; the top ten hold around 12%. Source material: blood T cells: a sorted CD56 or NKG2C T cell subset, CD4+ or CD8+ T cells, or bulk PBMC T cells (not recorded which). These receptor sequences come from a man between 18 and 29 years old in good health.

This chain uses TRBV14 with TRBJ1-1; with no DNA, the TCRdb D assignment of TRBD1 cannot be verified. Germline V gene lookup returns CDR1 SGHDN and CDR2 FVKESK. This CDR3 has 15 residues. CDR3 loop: CASSHRGSRGTEAFF.

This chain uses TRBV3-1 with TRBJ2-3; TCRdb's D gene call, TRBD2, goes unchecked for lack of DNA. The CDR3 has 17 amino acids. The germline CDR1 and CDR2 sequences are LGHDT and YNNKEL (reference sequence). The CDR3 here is CASSLALAGGFTDTQYF.

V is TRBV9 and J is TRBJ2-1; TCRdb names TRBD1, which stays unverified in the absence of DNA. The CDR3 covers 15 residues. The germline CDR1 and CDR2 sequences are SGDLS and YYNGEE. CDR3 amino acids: CASSLRGQDPNEQFF.

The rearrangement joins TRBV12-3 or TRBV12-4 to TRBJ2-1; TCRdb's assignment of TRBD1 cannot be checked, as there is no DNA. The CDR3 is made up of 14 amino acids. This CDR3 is CASTPRDSYNEQFF.

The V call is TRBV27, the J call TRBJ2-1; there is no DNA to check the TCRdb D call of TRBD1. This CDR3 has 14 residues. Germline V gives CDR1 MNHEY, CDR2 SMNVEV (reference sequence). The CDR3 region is CASRTLQGIAEQFF.

CDR3 loop: CASSLGGYGSNQPQHF. The J gene is TRBJ1-5, the V gene TRBV5-1. This CDR3 is 16 amino acids long. The germline gives CDR1 SGHRS, CDR2 YFSETQ.

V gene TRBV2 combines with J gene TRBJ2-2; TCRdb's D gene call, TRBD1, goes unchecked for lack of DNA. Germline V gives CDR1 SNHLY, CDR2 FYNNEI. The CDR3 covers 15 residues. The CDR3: CASSDSGTITGELFF.

CDR3 loop: CASMDREGTDTQYF. The chain links TRBV7-6 to TRBJ2-3; absent DNA, TCRdb's TRBD1 call cannot be checked. The length of the CDR3 is 14 residues. CDR1 and CDR2 from the germline V gene are SGHVS and FNYEAQ.

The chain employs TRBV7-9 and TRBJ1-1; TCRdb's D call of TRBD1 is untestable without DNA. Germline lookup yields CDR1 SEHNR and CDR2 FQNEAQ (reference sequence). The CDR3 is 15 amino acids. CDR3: CASSPRTGEHTEAFF.

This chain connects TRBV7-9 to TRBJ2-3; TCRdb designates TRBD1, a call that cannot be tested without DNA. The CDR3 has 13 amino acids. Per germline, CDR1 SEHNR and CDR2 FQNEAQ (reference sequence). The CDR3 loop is CASSLGGGNTQYF.

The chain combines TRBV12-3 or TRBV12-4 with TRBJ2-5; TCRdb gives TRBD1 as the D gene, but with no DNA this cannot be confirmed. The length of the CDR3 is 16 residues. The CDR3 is CASRSSGQIESETQYF.

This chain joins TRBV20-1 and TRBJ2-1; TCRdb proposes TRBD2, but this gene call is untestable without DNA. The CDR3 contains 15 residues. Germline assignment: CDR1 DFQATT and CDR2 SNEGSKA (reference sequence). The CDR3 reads CSARDRGGRRHEQFF.

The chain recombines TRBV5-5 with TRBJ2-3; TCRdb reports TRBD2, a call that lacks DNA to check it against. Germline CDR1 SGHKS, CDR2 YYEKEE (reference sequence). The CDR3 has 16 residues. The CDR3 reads CASSLERPWGTDTQYF.

CDR3 protein: CASNYQRTGQSYEQYF. The chain uses TRBV28 and TRBJ2-7; TCRdb returns TRBD1, unconfirmable since there is no DNA. The germline gives CDR1 MDHEN, CDR2 SYDVKM. The length of the CDR3 is 16 residues.

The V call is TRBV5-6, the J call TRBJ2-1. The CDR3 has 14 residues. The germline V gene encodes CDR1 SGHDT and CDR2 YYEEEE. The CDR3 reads CASSLWLGYNEQFF.

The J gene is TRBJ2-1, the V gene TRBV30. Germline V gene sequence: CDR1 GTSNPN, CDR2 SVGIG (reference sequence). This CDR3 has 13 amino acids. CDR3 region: CAWRGKENNEQFF.

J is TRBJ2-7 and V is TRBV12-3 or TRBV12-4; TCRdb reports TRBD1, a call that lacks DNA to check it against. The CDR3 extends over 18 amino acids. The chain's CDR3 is CASSSWDDTGYHFYEQYF.

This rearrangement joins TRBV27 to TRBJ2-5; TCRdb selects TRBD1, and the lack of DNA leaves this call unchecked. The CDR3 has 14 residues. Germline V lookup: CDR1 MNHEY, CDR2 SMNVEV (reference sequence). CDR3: CASSPLTVIETQYF.

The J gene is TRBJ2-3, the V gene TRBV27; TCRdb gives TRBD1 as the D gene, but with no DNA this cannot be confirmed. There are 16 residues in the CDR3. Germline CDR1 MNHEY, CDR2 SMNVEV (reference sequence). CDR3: CASSLFGTARTDTQYF.

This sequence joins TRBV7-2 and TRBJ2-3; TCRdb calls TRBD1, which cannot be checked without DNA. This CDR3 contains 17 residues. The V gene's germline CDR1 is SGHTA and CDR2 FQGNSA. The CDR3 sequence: CASSLRDRVVRGDTQYF.

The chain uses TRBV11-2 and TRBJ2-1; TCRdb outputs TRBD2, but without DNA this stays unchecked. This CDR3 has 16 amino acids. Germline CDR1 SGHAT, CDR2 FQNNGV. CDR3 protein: CASSLGGTSVGHEQFF.

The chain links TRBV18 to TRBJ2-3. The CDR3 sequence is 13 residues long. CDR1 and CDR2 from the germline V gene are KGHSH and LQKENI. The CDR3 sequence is CASSHGRTDTQYF.

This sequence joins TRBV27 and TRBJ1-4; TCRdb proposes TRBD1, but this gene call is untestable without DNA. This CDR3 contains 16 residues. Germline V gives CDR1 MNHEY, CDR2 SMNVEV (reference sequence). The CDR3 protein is CASSLSLRGVERKLFF.

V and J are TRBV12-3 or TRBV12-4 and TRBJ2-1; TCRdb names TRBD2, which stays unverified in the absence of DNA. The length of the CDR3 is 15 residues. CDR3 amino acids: CASSSPLAGDNEQFF.

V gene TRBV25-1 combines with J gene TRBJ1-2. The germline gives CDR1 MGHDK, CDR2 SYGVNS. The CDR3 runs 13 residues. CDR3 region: CASSLAANYGYTF.

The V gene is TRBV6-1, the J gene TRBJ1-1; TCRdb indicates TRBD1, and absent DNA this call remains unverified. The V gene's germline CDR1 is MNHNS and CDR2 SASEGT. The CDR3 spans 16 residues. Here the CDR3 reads CASRTRRTVMNTEAFF.

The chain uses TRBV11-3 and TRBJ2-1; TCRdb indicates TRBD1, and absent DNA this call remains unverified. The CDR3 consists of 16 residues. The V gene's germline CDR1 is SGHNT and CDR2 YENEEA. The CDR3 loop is CASSLEGQSSYNEQFF.

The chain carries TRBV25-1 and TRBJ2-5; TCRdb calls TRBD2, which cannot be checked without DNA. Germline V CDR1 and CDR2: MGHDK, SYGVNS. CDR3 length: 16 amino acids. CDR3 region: CASSERGSGGPETQYF.

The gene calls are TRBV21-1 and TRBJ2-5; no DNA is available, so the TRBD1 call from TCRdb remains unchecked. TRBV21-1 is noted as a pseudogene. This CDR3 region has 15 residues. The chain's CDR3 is CASSKARGHGETQYF.